Presented here are 32 T cell receptor beta chains from one specimen sequenced in a study of T cells in localized non-small cell lung cancer. The repertoire was sequenced with immunoSEQ multiplex PCR; TCRdb's copy has only in-frame clones and lacks some. The table records 35,000 to 50,000 clones, 79% of them present only once. The specimen comprised PBMCs, sampled before any cancer treatment. These receptors all stem from a woman aged 40-75 years with stage II squamous cell lung carcinoma.

The genes are TRBV6-5 and TRBJ1-6; the match to TRBD1 covers 9 bases. The trim removed 4 bases at V and 13 bases at J, leaving 5 bases unmatched. Germline values: CDR1 MNHEY, CDR2 SVGAGI. The CDR3 is 13 residues long. The CDR3 reads CASSFQDRGPLHF. As DNA, the CDR3 is TGTGCCAGCAGTTTTCAGGACAGGGGTCCCCTCCACTTT.

This clone has only a few counts. The J gene is TRBJ1-5, the V gene TRBV4-2, with D perhaps matching TRBD1 (5 bases). The germline V and J ends were trimmed by 0 bases and 7 bases, with 16 bases remaining between them. This CDR3 is 16 amino acids long. Germline CDR1 and CDR2: LGHNA and YNFKEQ. CDR3 DNA sequence: TGTGCCAGCAGCCAAGATCGGGCGACAGCCTCCCAGCCCCAGCATTTT. Protein sequence: CASSQDRATASQPQHF.

This chain connects TRBV27 to TRBJ2-1; 9 bases are shared with TRBD2. With 4 bases clipped from V and 7 bases from J, the junction kept 11 bases outside the gene matches. Germline values: CDR1 MNHEY, CDR2 SMNVEV (reference sequence). This CDR3 has 16 residues. In nucleotides, the CDR3 is TGTGCCAGCAGTTGGAGCGGGGGGCCTCTGGGGAATGAGCAGTTCTTC. This sequence encodes CASSWSGGPLGNEQFF.

In its sample, this clone was seen once. An end of the junction differs from the germline gene, which may be a read error. The V call is TRBV18, the J call TRBJ2-1, with TRBD1 matching 7 bases. The CDR3 runs to 12 residues. CDR1 is KGHSH, CDR2 LQKENI, per germline. The CDR3 sequence is CASSQRGQGRIF. In DNA, the CDR3 is TGTGCCAGCTCCCAGAGGGGGCAGGGAAGGATCTTC.

CDR3 nucleotide sequence: TGTGCCAGCAGCCAATTCCTAGAAGGCCTAACCTACGAGCAGTACTTC. The encoded protein is CASSQFLEGLTYEQYF. The V gene is TRBV16, the J gene TRBJ2-7; D is ambiguous. The germline CDR1 and CDR2 sequences are KGHSY and FQNENV. V was cut by 1 base and J by 2 bases, with 15 bases left in between. This CDR3 region has 16 residues.

This chain links TRBV4-1 with TRBJ1-4, with TRBD1 matching 12 bases. The junction had 2 bases not matched to a gene; V was cut back by 1 base and J by 8 bases. The CDR3 is 15 residues long. Germline CDR1 reads MGHRA; CDR2 reads YSYEKL. The CDR3 reads CASSQVGTGGEKLFF. The CDR3 DNA sequence: TGCGCCAGCAGCCAAGTGGGGACAGGGGGCGAAAAACTGTTTTTT.

The chain couples TRBV5-1 to TRBJ2-5; D is perhaps TRBD1 (5 bases). The CDR3 totals 16 residues. V was clipped by 6 bases and J by 5 bases, with 23 bases between them. Germline V gives CDR1 SGHRS, CDR2 YFSETQ. CDR3 nucleotide sequence: TGCGCCAGCAAGTGGGCAGGGAATAGTGATGGGGAGACCCAGTACTTC. Translation gives CASKWAGNSDGETQYF.

The chain has TRBV4-1 and TRBJ2-7, with 8 positions matching TRBD1. This CDR3 comprises 16 residues. Germline CDR1 MGHRA, CDR2 YSYEKL. V shed 1 base and J 7 bases; nucleotides not matched to a gene: 12. CDR3 amino acids: CASSQGIDRGVEEQYF. The CDR3 DNA reads as TGCGCCAGCAGCCAAGGGATAGACAGGGGAGTAGAGGAGCAGTACTTC.

V gene TRBV28 combines with J gene TRBJ1-4; D is unclear. The CDR3 is 15 amino acids. V dropped 6 bases and J dropped 3 bases, with 14 bases sitting between them. Germline CDR1 reads MDHEN; CDR2 reads SYDVKM. CDR3 sequence (DNA): TGTGCCAGCAGCCCCCCTAGAGGAGCTAATGAAAAACTGTTTTTT. The encoded protein is CASSPPRGANEKLFF.

The chain recombines TRBV4-2 with TRBJ1-4; 10 nucleotides line up with TRBD1. The CDR3 runs to 15 residues. Trimming removed 1 base from V and 7 bases from J; junction bases left unmatched: 3. CDR1 LGHNA and CDR2 YNFKEQ come from the germline V gene. CDR3 bases: TGTGCCAGCAGCCAAGCGGGACAGGGGAGTGAAAAACTGTTTTTT. Its translation: CASSQAGQGSEKLFF.

V usage is TRBV28 and J usage is TRBJ2-2; tentative D call: TRBD1 (6 bases). V gave up 4 bases and J gave up 3 bases, with 9 bases separating them. CDR1 is MDHEN and CDR2 is SYDVKM in the germline V gene. The length of the CDR3 is 14 residues. This chain's CDR3 is CASSSGQHTGELFF. CDR3 DNA sequence: TGTGCCAGCAGTTCAGGACAGCACACCGGGGAGCTGTTTTTT.

V usage is TRBV11-2 and J usage is TRBJ2-4, with D perhaps TRBD2 (5 bases). CDR1 and CDR2 (germline): SGHAT, FQNNGV. Deletions cut 5 bases from V and 3 bases from J, with 8 bases between. This CDR3 spans 13 amino acids. The CDR3 here is CASSTEGKNIQYF. In nucleotides, the CDR3 is TGTGCCAGCAGCACTGAGGGCAAAAACATTCAGTACTTC. Variable domain in full (rest from reference TRBV11-2 and TRBJ2-4): EAGVAQSPRYKIIEKRQSVAFWCNPISGHATLYWYQQILGQGPKLLIQFQNNGVVDDSQLPKDRFSAERLKGVDSTLKIQPAKLEDSAVYLCASSTEGKNIQYFGAGTRLSVL.

The gene calls are TRBV28 and TRBJ2-2; unclear D gene. The CDR3 has 13 amino acids. Deletions cut 6 bases from V and 5 bases from J, with 10 bases between. Per germline, CDR1 MDHEN and CDR2 SYDVKM. Here the CDR3 reads CASRDDPTGELFF. DNA for the CDR3: TGTGCCAGCAGAGATGACCCAACCGGGGAGCTGTTTTTT. Supplemented by reference TRBV28 and TRBJ2-2, the full variable domain reads DVKVTQSSRYLVKRTGEKVFLECVQDMDHENMFWYRQDPGLGLRLIYFSYDVKMKEKGDIPEGYSVSREKKERFSLILESASTNQTSMYLCASRDDPTGELFFGEGSRLTVL.

The chain recombines TRBV5-6 with TRBJ2-7; D unclear. Germline V gene sequence: CDR1 SGHDT, CDR2 YYEEEE. The CDR3 has 15 residues. The germline V and J ends were trimmed by 4 bases and 1 base, with 15 bases remaining between them. CDR3 protein: CASSPGPLGSYEQYV. CDR3 nucleotides: TGTGCCAGCAGCCCGGGCCCCTTGGGGTCCTACGAGCAGTACGTC.

CDR3 DNA sequence: TGCGCCAGCAGCCAAGATCCTAGCGGGACCTACAATGAGCAGTTCTTC. Residues: CASSQDPSGTYNEQFF. The rearrangement links TRBV4-3 to TRBJ2-1, with 9 bases matching TRBD2. The ends lost 0 bases at V and 2 bases at J; junction bases unmatched: 2. CDR1 is LGHNA, CDR2 YSLEER, per germline. The CDR3 is 16 residues long.

This sequence joins TRBV19 and TRBJ2-2, with 7 bases aligning to TRBD1. CDR3 size: 14 residues. Trimming took 6 bases from V and 0 from J; bases not matched to a gene: 1. The V gene's germline CDR1 is LNHDA and CDR2 SQIVND (reference sequence). The CDR3 nucleotides read TGTGCCAGTAGCGGGACAGCGAACACCGGGGAGCTGTTTTTT. Translated, it gives CASSGTANTGELFF.

The rearrangement joins TRBV6-6 to TRBJ2-2; D possibly matches TRBD1 or TRBD2 (6 bases each). This CDR3 spans 16 amino acids. V was pared by 2 bases and J by 5 bases, with 15 bases between. Germline CDR1 MNHNY, CDR2 SVGAGI (reference sequence). CDR3 DNA: TGTGCCAGCAGTTACACTGGGGGGCCTGGGACCGGGGAGCTGTTTTTT. Encoded protein: CASSYTGGPGTGELFF.

The chain combines TRBV2 with TRBJ2-2; 7 positions match TRBD1. The junction had 5 bases not matched to a gene; V was cut back by 11 bases and J by 2 bases. Germline CDR1 SNHLY, CDR2 FYNNEI. The CDR3 has 13 amino acids. CDR3 sequence: CAGRGGNTGELFF. CDR3 in DNA: TGTGCCGGACGAGGGGGCAACACCGGGGAGCTGTTTTTT. The whole variable domain, remainder taken from reference TRBV2 and TRBJ2-2, is EPEVTQTPSHQVTQMGQEVILRCVPISNHLYFYWYRQILGQKVEFLVSFYNNEISEKSEIFDDQFSVERPDGSNFTLKIRSTKLEDSAMYFCAGRGGNTGELFFGEGSRLTVL.

This chain connects TRBV7-2 to TRBJ2-5; weak D call: TRBD1 (6 bases). Germline CDR1 is SGHTA and CDR2 is FQGNSA. CDR3 length equals 13 residues. Trimming took 11 bases from V and 3 from J, leaving 16 bases between them. The CDR3 region is CASTVRTEETQYF. CDR3 bases: TGTGCCTCCACAGTGAGGACAGAAGAGACCCAGTACTTC. Filled out from reference TRBV7-2 and TRBJ2-5, the complete variable domain reads GAGVSQSPSNKVTEKGKDVELRCDPISGHTALYWYRQSLGQGLEFLIYFQGNSAPDKSGLPSDRFSAERTGGSVSTLTIQRTQQEDSAVYLCASTVRTEETQYFGPGTRLLVL.

The chain joins TRBV7-6 to TRBJ1-5; D gene uncertain. Trimming took 6 bases from V and 9 from J, leaving 18 bases between them. The CDR3 has 14 amino acids. Germline V gives CDR1 SGHVS, CDR2 FNYEAQ. The CDR3 DNA follows: TGTGCCAGCAGTAAGGCCTCGTTGATGGGGCCCCAGCATTTT. It codes for CASSKASLMGPQHF.

V and J are TRBV7-2 and TRBJ1-1; 9 positions agree with TRBD1. V trimming: 5 bases; J trimming: 5 bases; junction bases outside the gene matches: 9. Germline CDR1 reads SGHTA; CDR2 reads FQGNSA. CDR3 length: 15 residues. CDR3 loop: CASSGDRVVETEAFF. CDR3 DNA: TGTGCCAGCAGCGGGGACAGGGTGGTTGAGACTGAAGCTTTCTTT.

V is TRBV7-9 and J is TRBJ2-1; no reliable D call. The CDR3 contains 13 residues. The V gene's germline CDR1 is SEHNR and CDR2 FQNEAQ (reference sequence). The ends were cut back, 3 bases at V and 6 bases at J, with 9 bases in the middle. The CDR3 sequence is CASSLESTNEQFF. CDR3 in DNA: TGTGCCAGCAGCTTGGAGTCGACCAATGAGCAGTTCTTC.

The rearrangement joins TRBV5-6 to TRBJ1-1; the match to TRBD1 covers 7 bases. The germline CDR1 and CDR2 sequences are SGHDT and YYEEEE. This CDR3 is 14 amino acids long. Trimming at V came to 1 base and at J to 4 bases, leaving 4 bases not matched to a gene. The CDR3 DNA is TGTGCCAGCAGCTTGACGGGACAGATCACTGAAGCTTTCTTT. The encoded protein is CASSLTGQITEAFF.

The CDR3 spells CASRSQQGPGETQYF. The CDR3 DNA follows: TGTGCCAGCAGATCCCAACAGGGGCCCGGGGAGACCCAGTACTTC. The chain is built from TRBV28 and TRBJ2-5; 7 nucleotides line up with TRBD1. Germline-derived CDR1 and CDR2 are MDHEN and SYDVKM. The CDR3 consists of 15 residues. Trimming at V came to 6 bases and at J to 5 bases, leaving 12 bases not matched to a gene.

The gene calls are TRBV6-5 and TRBJ2-1, with 9 positions matching TRBD2. The CDR3 has 13 residues. J lost 3 bases, V lost 8 bases, and 2 bases had no gene match. The germline V gene encodes CDR1 MNHEY and CDR2 SVGAGI. This CDR3 is CASRREGYNEQFF. The CDR3 nucleotides read TGTGCCAGCCGGCGGGAGGGCTACAATGAGCAGTTCTTC.

This clone has only a few counts. This chain joins TRBV19 and TRBJ2-3; 7 nucleotides agree with TRBD2. The germline V gene has CDR1 LNHDA and CDR2 SQIVND (reference sequence). This CDR3 spans 14 amino acids. Trimming took 3 bases from V and 6 from J; bases not matched to a gene: 6. In DNA form, the CDR3 reads TGTGCCAGTAGTATCTTAGGGGAGGGGGATACGCAGTATTTT. Its protein is CASSILGEGDTQYF.

V gene TRBV5-1 combines with J gene TRBJ1-2, with a tentative D call TRBD1 (6 bases). Germline V lookup: CDR1 SGHRS, CDR2 YFSETQ. CDR3 length: 14 residues. V lost 4 bases to trimming and J lost 6 bases, with 16 bases between them. The CDR3 here is CASSILDSRDGYTF. The CDR3 DNA reads TGCGCCAGCAGCATTCTGGACAGTCGAGATGGCTACACCTTC.

V is TRBV10-3 and J is TRBJ2-5, with 11 bases that match TRBD2. The length of the CDR3 is 16 residues. Germline trimming cut 3 bases from V and 1 base from J; bases unmatched to any gene: 4. The germline V gene encodes CDR1 ENHRY and CDR2 SYGVKD. This chain's CDR3 is CAISDRGTSGQETQYF. The CDR3 coding sequence is TGTGCCATCAGTGACCGCGGGACTAGCGGCCAAGAGACCCAGTACTTC.

The chain recombines TRBV29-1 with TRBJ2-3; D is unclear. The CDR3 consists of 11 residues. CDR1 is SQVTM and CDR2 is ANQGSEA in the germline V gene. Trimming removed 6 bases from V and 2 bases from J, with 6 bases in between. The CDR3: CSVRYTDTQYF. The CDR3 DNA is TGCAGCGTGCGGTACACAGATACGCAGTATTTT.

The rearrangement joins TRBV11-2 to TRBJ1-1; no clear D. The CDR3 extends over 11 amino acids. Trimming left V 5 bases short and J 1 base short, with 2 bases between. Looked up from germline, CDR1 is SGHAT and CDR2 is FQNNGV. CDR3 residues: CASSPNTEAFF. The CDR3 DNA sequence: TGTGCCAGCAGCCCGAACACTGAAGCTTTCTTT. Filled out from reference TRBV11-2 and TRBJ1-1, the complete variable domain reads EAGVAQSPRYKIIEKRQSVAFWCNPISGHATLYWYQQILGQGPKLLIQFQNNGVVDDSQLPKDRFSAERLKGVDSTLKIQPAKLEDSAVYLCASSPNTEAFFGQGTRLTVV.

The chain employs TRBV7-2 and TRBJ1-1; D remains ambiguous. There are 17 residues in the CDR3. Germline V gives CDR1 SGHTA, CDR2 FQGNSA. Trimming left V 5 bases short and J 0 bases short, with 19 bases between. CDR3 loop: CASSLRTSWNMNTEAFF. For the CDR3, the DNA is TGTGCCAGCAGCCTTAGGACCTCTTGGAACATGAACACTGAAGCTTTCTTT.

J is TRBJ2-7 and V is TRBV5-1; no clear D gene. The germline gives CDR1 SGHRS, CDR2 YFSETQ. This CDR3 region has 15 residues. Trimming took 0 bases from V and 5 from J, leaving 15 bases between them. The CDR3 DNA sequence: TGCGCCAGCAGCTTGGGTGGTACCTCGAATGACGAGCAGTACTTC. It encodes CASSLGGTSNDEQYF.